The 25 T cell receptor beta chains in this list originate from one sample, sequenced in a study of CD8+ T cells in alopecia areata. As the sequencing template, cDNA was produced by extracting RNA and reverse transcribing it. Assay used: immunoSEQ multiplex PCR; TCRdb lists only in-frame clones, some missing. Counted here are some 180,000 clones, over 55% occurring once; the ten biggest clones make up about 1.7%. Sequences were derived from CD4+ T cells sorted from blood, sampled at week 0. The receptors here all came from a human donor with alopecia areata.

This chain connects TRBV30 to TRBJ1-1; D possibly corresponds to TRBD1 (6 bases). Trimming removed 8 bases at V and 11 bases at J, with 18 bases between. The germline CDR1 and CDR2 sequences are GTSNPN and SVGIG (reference sequence). The CDR3 has 11 amino acids. In nucleotides, the CDR3 is TGTGCCGGGGAGGGGGGCCAGTCGGCTTTCTTT. Its translation is CAGEGGQSAFF.

The chain is built from TRBV15 and TRBJ2-3, with TRBD2 matching over 12 bases. V lost 3 bases to trimming and J lost 6 bases; unmatched junction nucleotides: 7. Germline loops: CDR1 LNHNV, CDR2 YYDKDF (reference sequence). This CDR3 comprises 16 residues. The CDR3 sequence: CATSSLASGGADTQYF. DNA for the CDR3: TGTGCCACCAGCAGTTTGGCTAGCGGGGGGGCCGATACGCAGTATTTT.

The chain couples TRBV7-2 to TRBJ1-6; TRBD1 is a possible D gene (6 bases). The V end was cut by 2 bases, the J end by 4 bases, with 6 bases between. This CDR3 is 14 amino acids long. Germline V gene data show CDR1 as SGHTA and CDR2 as FQGNSA. The CDR3 region is CASSLQGYNSPLHF. The DNA of the CDR3 is TGTGCCAGCAGCTTACAGGGGTATAATTCACCCCTCCACTTT. Supplemented by reference TRBV7-2 and TRBJ1-6, the full variable domain reads GAGVSQSPSNKVTEKGKDVELRCDPISGHTALYWYRQSLGQGLEFLIYFQGNSAPDKSGLPSDRFSAERTGGSVSTLTIQRTQQEDSAVYLCASSLQGYNSPLHFGNGTRLTVT.

The V and J genes are TRBV2 and TRBJ2-1, with D unresolved. There are 15 residues in the CDR3. Trimming took off 5 bases at V and 1 base at J, with 12 bases between the two ends. Germline V CDR1 and CDR2: SNHLY, FYNNEI. Written as DNA, the CDR3 is TGTGCCAGCAGTATAAGGGTTGTATCCTACAATGAGCAGTTCTTC. This sequence encodes CASSIRVVSYNEQFF.

This chain joins TRBV7-3 and TRBJ2-5, with 11 bases matching TRBD1. CDR1 and CDR2 from the germline V gene are SGHTA and FQGTGA. The CDR3 sequence is 16 residues long. Unmatched junction bases numbered 9, after V lost 5 bases and J lost 4 bases. CDR3 sequence reads: CASSPGTGGRGETQYF. CDR3 coding DNA: TGTGCCAGCAGCCCTGGGACAGGGGGAAGGGGAGAGACCCAGTACTTC. Supplemented by reference TRBV7-3 and TRBJ2-5, the full variable domain reads GAGVSQTPSNKVTEKGKYVELRCDPISGHTALYWYRQSLGQGPEFLIYFQGTGAADDSGLPNDRFFAVRPEGSVSTLKIQRTERGDSAVYLCASSPGTGGRGETQYFGPGTRLLVL.

In this sample, this clone turned up a few times. The chain couples TRBV4-3 to TRBJ2-1, with D perhaps TRBD1 or TRBD2 (5 bases each). CDR1 is LGHNA, CDR2 YSLEER, per germline. The V and J ends lost 0 bases and 0 bases respectively, with 6 bases between them. This CDR3 region has 15 residues. For the CDR3, the DNA is TGCGCCAGCAGCCAAGAGGGGGACTCCTACAATGAGCAGTTCTTC. This sequence encodes CASSQEGDSYNEQFF.

The V call is TRBV28, the J call TRBJ2-7; 9 positions match TRBD2. The CDR3 extends over 15 amino acids. Germline CDR1 is MDHEN and CDR2 is SYDVKM. The J segment lost 3 bases and the V segment lost 3 bases, leaving 6 bases of the junction unmatched. CDR3 amino acids: CASSFALAGRYEQYF. The CDR3, as DNA: TGTGCCAGCAGTTTTGCCCTAGCGGGGCGCTACGAGCAGTACTTC.

This clone was recorded once. Other DNA sequences in the same sample also yield this CDR3. The chain is built from TRBV30 and TRBJ1-1; D is ambiguous. V shed 4 bases and J shed 0 bases, with 9 bases lying between them. This CDR3 has 13 amino acids. From germline, CDR1 is GTSNPN and CDR2 SVGIG (reference sequence). In DNA form, the CDR3 reads TGTGCCTGGAAGGGCGGAATGAACACTGAAGCTTTCTTT. It is translated as CAWKGGMNTEAFF.

Turning to this clone: The junction departs from the called germline gene at one end, perhaps through a read error. The rearrangement joins TRBV6-5 to TRBJ2-5; 7 positions match TRBD1. In germline, CDR1 is MNHEY, CDR2 SVGAGI. The CDR3 length is 13 residues. CDR3 nucleotide sequence: TGTGCCAGCAGTAGGGGGCCTAAAGAGAGCCAGTACTTC. It specifies CASSRGPKESQYF.

The chain employs TRBV30 and TRBJ2-3; the D gene is possibly TRBD1 (6 bases). CDR1 and CDR2 (germline): GTSNPN, SVGIG (reference sequence). This CDR3 is 14 amino acids long. Trimming pared 3 bases from V and 2 bases from J, leaving 12 bases between. CDR3 DNA: TGTGCCTGGAGCGAGGACAGCTCCACAGATACGCAGTATTTT. As protein: CAWSEDSSTDTQYF. Together with reference TRBV30 and TRBJ2-3, the CDR3 gives the full variable domain: SQTIHQWPATLVQPVGSPLSLECTVEGTSNPNLYWYRQAAGRGLQLLFYSVGIGQISSEVPQNLSASRPQDRQFILSSKKLLLSDSGFYLCAWSEDSSTDTQYFGPGTRLTVL.

Here the CDR3 reads CASSYRQQNSPLHF. CDR3 bases: TGTGCCAGCAGTTATCGCCAGCAGAATTCACCCCTCCACTTT. This chain connects TRBV6-5 to TRBJ1-6; no reliable D call. CDR3 length: 14 residues. Looked up from germline, CDR1 is MNHEY and CDR2 is SVGAGI. V was pared by 3 bases and J by 7 bases, with 10 bases between.

The chain recombines TRBV15 with TRBJ2-7; TRBD2 is a possible D gene (5 bases). The V gene's germline CDR1 is LNHNV and CDR2 YYDKDF (reference sequence). The CDR3 consists of 14 residues. Trimming removed 1 base at V and 2 bases at J, with 9 bases between. CDR3 loop: CATSRGRGTYEQYF. CDR3 sequence (DNA): TGTGCCACCAGCAGAGGGAGAGGGACCTACGAGCAGTACTTC.

For the CDR3, the DNA is TGCGCCAGCAGCCGGGCTGGATCGAGCAATGAGCAGTTCTTC. Translation gives CASSRAGSSNEQFF. This chain uses TRBV4-3 with TRBJ2-1, with D unclear. V was cut by 4 bases and J by 6 bases, with 13 bases left in between. The CDR3 runs to 14 residues. Germline lookup yields CDR1 LGHNA and CDR2 YSLEER.

In the case of this clone: The same CDR3 is also encoded by other DNA sequences in this sample. V gene TRBV30 combines with J gene TRBJ2-3; no reliable D call. The ends were cut back, 0 bases at V and 0 bases at J, with 1 base in the middle. CDR3 length: 12 amino acids. CDR1 GTSNPN and CDR2 SVGIG come from the germline V gene (reference sequence). The CDR3 spells CAWSVSTDTQYF. The CDR3 DNA is TGTGCCTGGAGTGTTAGCACAGATACGCAGTATTTT.

This chain links TRBV29-1 with TRBJ1-1, with 7 bases fitting TRBD1. Germline assignment: CDR1 SQVTM and CDR2 ANQGSEA. This CDR3 contains 13 residues. V lost 7 bases, J lost 3 bases, and 8 bases stayed unmatched. CDR3 coding DNA: TGCAGCGAAAAACAGGGGTTGTACACTGAAGCTTTCTTT. Residues: CSEKQGLYTEAFF.

V is TRBV6-5 and J is TRBJ1-2; D is unclear. Trimming removed 7 bases at V and 3 bases at J, with 12 bases between. The V gene's germline CDR1 is MNHEY and CDR2 SVGAGI. The CDR3 contains 13 residues. The CDR3 nucleotides read TGTGCCAGCACTTCGGGAGGTGACTATGGCTACACCTTC. Its protein is CASTSGGDYGYTF.

This clone has more than one count but fewer than ten. This chain connects TRBV30 to TRBJ2-1; D remains ambiguous. V was shortened by 1 base and J by 5 bases, with 12 bases between the two germline ends. Germline CDR1 is GTSNPN and CDR2 is SVGIG (reference sequence). There are 14 residues in the CDR3. CDR3 sequence reads: CAWSGYPRNNEQFF. The CDR3, as DNA: TGTGCCTGGAGTGGCTACCCCAGAAACAATGAGCAGTTCTTC.

A few counts support this clone. The chain recombines TRBV30 with TRBJ2-7, with 7 bases aligning to TRBD1. This CDR3 comprises 11 residues. V lost 8 bases to trimming and J lost 4 bases; unmatched junction nucleotides: 5. Per the germline V gene, CDR1 is GTSNPN and CDR2 is SVGIG (reference sequence). The CDR3 region has the DNA TGTGCCGGACGACAGGGATACGAGCAGTACTTC. Residues: CAGRQGYEQYF.

The rearrangement uses TRBV2 and TRBJ2-7, with D unresolved. Germline V CDR1 and CDR2: SNHLY, FYNNEI. There are 11 residues in the CDR3. V shed 8 bases and J shed 6 bases, with 11 bases lying between them. The DNA of the CDR3 is TGTGCCAGCTCTACGGGTCGCGAGCAGTACTTC. The encoded protein is CASSTGREQYF.

This chain connects TRBV4-3 to TRBJ2-2; 9 positions match TRBD1. The CDR3 has 18 residues. V lost 3 bases and J lost 3; bases outside the gene matches: 11. Germline V gene data show CDR1 as LGHNA and CDR2 as YSLEER. The CDR3 nucleotides are TGCGCCAGCAGCCAGTTCGTCACGGGACAGGGCTACACCGGGGAGCTGTTTTTT. Encoded protein: CASSQFVTGQGYTGELFF.

This sequence joins TRBV11-3 and TRBJ2-3; D unclear. Germline lookup yields CDR1 SGHNT and CDR2 YENEEA. V was clipped by 8 bases and J by 2 bases, with 5 bases between them. This CDR3 has 11 residues. The CDR3 DNA reads as TGTGCCAGCGGAACCACAGATACGCAGTATTTT. It specifies CASGTTDTQYF.

The J gene is TRBJ1-1, the V gene TRBV20-1; D not resolved. This CDR3 spans 11 amino acids. Germline V lookup: CDR1 DFQATT, CDR2 SNEGSKA (reference sequence). Trimming removed 3 bases from V and 6 bases from J, with 8 bases in between. The DNA of the CDR3 is TGCAGTGCTAGTCACATGCCTGAAGCTTTCTTT. It translates to CSASHMPEAFF.

The chain combines TRBV7-2 with TRBJ2-7; D is uncertain. CDR1 and CDR2 (germline): SGHTA, FQGNSA. The CDR3 sequence is 11 residues long. V was clipped by 6 bases and J by 5 bases, with 8 bases between them. The CDR3 is CASRIRDEQYF. The CDR3 nucleotides read TGTGCCAGCAGGATAAGGGACGAGCAGTACTTC. Based on the CDR3 plus reference TRBV7-2 and TRBJ2-7, the full variable domain is GAGVSQSPSNKVTEKGKDVELRCDPISGHTALYWYRQSLGQGLEFLIYFQGNSAPDKSGLPSDRFSAERTGGSVSTLTIQRTQQEDSAVYLCASRIRDEQYFGPGTRLTVT.

CDR3 nucleotides: TGTGCCTGCACCCTACAGGGGCACTACACCTTC. Amino acids: CACTLQGHYTF. The V gene is TRBV30, the J gene TRBJ1-2; 7 bases map to TRBD1. After removal of 6 bases from V and 10 bases from J, the junction contained 8 bases not matched to a gene. CDR1 and CDR2 from the germline V gene are GTSNPN and SVGIG (reference sequence). The CDR3 covers 11 residues. Drawing the rest from reference TRBV30 and TRBJ1-2, the complete variable domain is SQTIHQWPATLVQPVGSPLSLECTVEGTSNPNLYWYRQAAGRGLQLLFYSVGIGQISSEVPQNLSASRPQDRQFILSSKKLLLSDSGFYLCACTLQGHYTFGSGTRLTVV.

This chain connects TRBV7-6 to TRBJ2-5; the D gene is possibly TRBD2 (6 bases). Per germline, CDR1 SGHVS and CDR2 FNYEAQ. The CDR3 spans 14 residues. V lost 6 bases and J lost 4, with 15 bases in between. The CDR3 sequence is CASSSWGVGETQYF. CDR3 coding DNA: TGTGCCAGCAGTTCATGGGGGGTTGGAGAGACCCAGTACTTC. The entire variable domain, with the rest obtained from reference TRBV7-6 and TRBJ2-5, is as follows: GAGVSQSPRYKVTKRGQDVALRCDPISGHVSLYWYRQALGQGPEFLTYFNYEAQQDKSGLPNDRFSAERPEGSISTLTIQRTEQRDSAMYRCASSSWGVGETQYFGPGTRLLVL.